This T cell receptor (beta chain) derives from a study of cytomegalovirus exposure and HLA in healthy donors (dated by TCRdb to between 2016 and 2019). As for the study more broadly: In an earlier analysis of 587 of the donors, 250 to 350 Gb of sequence data and 100 million or so unique TCR beta sequences from about 190 million T cells were reported. An early release that covered some 630 HLA-typed donors contained about 300 gigabases of sequencing data and 70 million to 100 million unique TCR sequences. Of the roughly 420 genotyped donors, less than 90% were placed in the genetic ancestry cluster associated with self-reported Caucasian donors. The study aimed to test whether cataloging public T cell receptors could reveal signatures of past pathogen exposure. The T cell repertoires of under 750 subjects were profiled by immunosequencing and related to cytomegalovirus serostatus. A separate validation cohort of about 110 different subjects was used in addition to the roughly 640-subject first cohort. High-throughput TCR immunosequencing, statistical association of individual TCRs with disease status, and machine learning were combined to predict cytomegalovirus infection status. A later analysis re-examined previously published TCR beta repertoires from just over 650 donors and added high-resolution HLA genotyping to investigate patterns of TCR occurrence. The later analysis used no new phenotypic data to find candidate immune exposures, relying instead on TCR beta sequences and their occurrence across donors. An earlier analysis of approximately 640 of the donors applied high-throughput TCR beta sequencing to assess whether each TCR beta V gene segment acted as functional or pseudogenic. Alongside the repertoire data, information on donor age, sex, ethnicity and CMV serostatus was compiled. Genome-wide SNP genotypes for about 60% of the roughly 670 donors were used in a later genetic analysis, which treated that subset as a discovery cohort. Every repertoire in the discovery cohort had been generated on one and the same sequencing platform. HLA typing covered class I and class II loci at four-digit resolution. The number of donors typed differed by locus, with roughly 629-640 for A, B, C, DRB1 and DQB1, more than 500 for DQA1, approximately 570 for DPA1, and about 450 for DPB1. Several DR-DQ haplotypes were handled as single units for association and clustering because linkage in the cohort was strong. Among 398 genotyped donors of the cohort, an average of about 240,000 unique TCR beta nucleotide sequences were sequenced per donor, around 20% of them non-productive.

What the research found in general, with its limitations: Assigning TCR associations to individual alleles was difficult when HLA alleles, especially DR and DQ, strongly co-occurred. A later genetic analysis associated a missense DCLRE1C variant with V-gene and J-gene trimming of TCR beta chains, and an independent cohort replicated the association. The authors suggested that the approach could potentially be extended to other disease states and immunological phenotypes. The classifier was reported to diagnose cytomegalovirus status with high specificity and sensitivity in both the original cohort and the validation cohort. Because counts were too low, about 15 rarely observed V segments, including chromosome 9 orphons, were left out of the earlier analysis of about 500 of the donors. The 87-base-pair reads could not distinguish some IMGT-functional V segments, including TRBV6-2 and TRBV6-3, so those segments were excluded. In vitro tests confirmed that a few of the cytomegalovirus-associated TCR beta chains recognize cytomegalovirus antigens. Correlated functional status among segregating V segments might be attributable to linkage disequilibrium, but an unknown experimental factor could not be ruled out. Compared with equally common non-associated chains, HLA-associated TCR beta chains in a later analysis were more clonally expanded and had lower generation probabilities. A total of 150 or so TCR beta chains were listed by the study as associated with cytomegalovirus. A later genetic analysis reported fewer N-insertions in productive TCRs among donors in an Asian-associated ancestry cluster than the roughly 620-donor mean. According to a later analysis, most CMV-associated TCR beta chains appeared to be HLA-restricted, and the HLA associations seemed to be driven largely by CMV exposure. A further reported finding was that TCR beta sequences accurately predicted the HLA-A and HLA-B alleles for most subjects in the first cohort. The cohort was sequenced for TCR beta chains only, and without alpha or paired-chain data the features that could be detected were limited. The presence/absence analyses assumed that sequencing depth was roughly uniform across donors, and that assumption may not be true. At a false discovery rate of 0.05, a later analysis linked 15,000 to 20,000 TCR beta sequences to specific HLA alleles. Several of the top co-occurrence clusters appeared to be linked to parvovirus B19, influenza, CMV and Epstein-Barr virus, according to a later analysis. Most TCR sequences were observed very rarely across donors, whereas some public TCRs were present in many individuals. For the cohort, immune exposure information was limited to CMV serostatus. A later analysis found that TCR association rates varied across HLA loci, with DRB1 alleles showing the most associated TCRs and HLA-C alleles the fewest. Broadly in line with IMGT annotations, most TCR beta V segments showed up in productive rearrangements about 87% or about 30% of the time in an earlier analysis of a few hundred of the donors. Because HLA typing was missing for some donors at each locus, association tests included only the typed subset. A group of highly shared sequence variants was considered likely to be a technical artifact of the sequencing pipeline.

In the case of this clone: Its recognized antigen is unknown. It has no much larger one-base neighbor in the sample; base qualities were not kept.

The cohort was made up of roughly 670 healthy bone marrow donors. Cohort members were all nominally healthy when sampled, although unrecorded immune exposures were likely present. The donor tested CMV seropositive and was one of the 289 seropositive cohort members. Every donor gave a peripheral blood sample, and the peripheral blood mononuclear cells from that sample were used for TCR beta sequencing. The Qiagen DNeasy Blood Extraction Kit was used to extract genomic DNA from the blood cell samples. V ends up 10 bases short and J 0 bases short, with an unmatched junction base count of 9. The germline V gene provides CDR1 ENHRY and CDR2 SYGVKD. Inclusive of the bounding cysteine and phenylalanine, the CDR3 is 14 residues long. Of all the DNA, just the CDR3 is kept, 42 bases in frame from base 1. The receptor library was made with the immunoSEQ multiplex PCR assay. A mixture of 60 forward primers for TCR Vbeta segments and 13 reverse primers for TCR Jbeta segments was used in the multiplex PCR. The CDR3 region of rearranged TCR beta genes was amplified from genomic DNA by a multiplex PCR assay. Amplified TCR beta libraries were sequenced as 87-base-pair reads on the Illumina HiSeq System. In the authors' own workflow: A later analysis tallied some 79 million unique TCR beta chains across the 640 or so repertoires, and approximately 11 million of those chains were shared by two or more donors. A nearest-neighbor algorithm error-corrected the raw reads and collapsed the reads into unique sequences, merging closely related sequences to remove PCR and sequencing errors. To assign V, D and J gene segments, CDR3 sequences were aligned to IMGT reference sequences. For a sequence to be retained, at least a six-nucleotide match to both a V gene segment and a J gene segment was required. A rearrangement was called productive if the CDR3 had no stop codons and remained in frame with V and J, and every other rearrangement was called non-productive. CDR3 was defined by IMGT convention, running from the second conserved V-encoded cysteine to the conserved J-encoded phenylalanine. The earlier analysis of 500 to 600 of the donors excluded sequences that lacked an unambiguous match to a single V gene segment. An earlier analysis of around 600 of the donors classified V segments as functional when productive rearrangements were above 56.7% and as segregating when the standard deviation between donors was above 5%. A statistical classification framework was developed to diagnose cytomegalovirus status using the catalog of TCR beta chain sequences. In a later analysis, TCR nucleotide sequences were compared against IMGT/GENE-DB human TR gene sequences so that V and J genes could be assigned. Using the TCRdist pipeline, a later analysis assigned CDR3 sequences along with most-parsimonious VDJ recombination scenarios. A later analysis defined each TCR beta chain by its CDR3 amino acid sequence plus V-gene family, and excluded reads lacking a unique V-gene family. To address suspected cross-contamination and a sequencing artifact, a later analysis removed roughly 640 highly shared, low-generation-probability nucleotide sequences. For each public chain, a later analysis derived a clonal expansion index from normalized ranks of inferred template counts within each repertoire. In a later analysis, generation probabilities were computed using a VDJ recombination model fitted to out-of-frame rearrangements, and the results were checked against IGoR. In a later analysis, TCR-TCR, TCR-HLA and TCR-CMV co-occurrence was scored with hypergeometric tests, and a repertoire-size bias correction was applied to TCR pairs. To estimate false discovery rates, a later analysis permuted the HLA or CMV assignments 20 times. In a later analysis, co-occurring TCRs were grouped using DBSCAN, with TCRdist sequence similarity added in when clustering inside HLA-allele-positive subsets. Repertoires with fewer than 30,000 or more than 120,000 public chains were left out of co-occurrence clustering, as were about five repertoires with anomalous nucleotide sharing. What TCRdb holds here is the immuneACCESS table cut down to in-frame rearrangements. Part of the clones is not present; checked against another copy, under half of the missing clones reflect an unresolved V gene, and the others are unexplained. Clone size and the V and J calls come from that table; the DNA yielded D and trimming. Within this sample are around 95,000 clones, with approximately 83% of them counted one time only. Under 4.5% of the sample comes from the top ten.

This TCR was recovered from a female donor in good health and CMV-seropositive. Here the chain combines TRBV10-3 and TRBJ2-7, with TRBD2 matching 7 junction bases. What was sequenced was PBMCs. The nucleotides are TGTGCCACCGCTACTAGCGATGGCTCCTACGAGCAGTACTTC. Protein translation: CATATSDGSYEQYF.